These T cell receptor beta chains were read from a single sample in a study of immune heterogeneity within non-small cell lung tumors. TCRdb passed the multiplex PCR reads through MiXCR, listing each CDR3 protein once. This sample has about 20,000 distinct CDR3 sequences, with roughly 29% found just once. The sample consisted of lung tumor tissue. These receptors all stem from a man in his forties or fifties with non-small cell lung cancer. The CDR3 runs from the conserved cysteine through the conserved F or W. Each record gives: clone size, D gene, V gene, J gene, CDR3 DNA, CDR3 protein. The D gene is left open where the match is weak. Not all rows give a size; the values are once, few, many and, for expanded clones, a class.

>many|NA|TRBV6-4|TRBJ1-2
TGTGCCAGCAGGGATCAGGGATCGCTCGGCTACACCTTC
CASRDQGSLGYTF
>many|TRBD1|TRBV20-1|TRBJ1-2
TGCAGTGCTTGGACAGGGAATTATGGCTACACCTTC
CSAWTGNYGYTF
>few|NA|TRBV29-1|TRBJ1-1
TGCAGCGTCTCCGGGGTAAACACTGAAGCTTTCTTT
CSVSGVNTEAFF
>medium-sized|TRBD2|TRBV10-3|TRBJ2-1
TGTGCCATCAGTGGACTAGCGGGAGGGTCTGAGCAGTTCTTC
CAISGLAGGSEQFF
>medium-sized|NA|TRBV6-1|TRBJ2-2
TGTGCCAGCAGAGGTATGGGAACCGGGGAGCTGTTTTTT
CASRGMGTGELFF
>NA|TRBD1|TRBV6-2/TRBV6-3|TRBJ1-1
TGTGCCAGCAGTACCGACAGGGTGGGGATTGAAGCTTTCTTT
CASSTDRVGIEAFF
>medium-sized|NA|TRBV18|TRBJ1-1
TGTGCCAGCTCACCACCGAGCGCCAGACAGAACACTGAAGCTTTCTTT
CASSPPSARQNTEAFF
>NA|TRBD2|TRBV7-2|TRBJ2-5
TGTGCCAGCAGCTTAGGGGGGGGTAGAGAGACCCAGTACTTC
CASSLGGGRETQYF
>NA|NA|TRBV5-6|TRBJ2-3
TGTGCCAGCAGCTTGGATAGGGGGATTACGCAGTATTTT
CASSLDRGITQYF
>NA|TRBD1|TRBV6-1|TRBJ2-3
TGTGCCAGCAGTCCCGGGACAGGGTCCACAGATACGCAGTATTTT
CASSPGTGSTDTQYF
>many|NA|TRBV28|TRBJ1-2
TGTGCCATCAGGGACGGGTGGAACTATGGCTACACCTTC
CAIRDGWNYGYTF
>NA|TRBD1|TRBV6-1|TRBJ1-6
TGTGTCAGCAGGGGACAGGGCTCACCCCTCCACTTT
CVSRGQGSPLHF
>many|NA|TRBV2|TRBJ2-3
TGTGCCAGCAAAGCAGCGCCCAGCACAGATACGCAGTATTTT
CASKAAPSTDTQYF
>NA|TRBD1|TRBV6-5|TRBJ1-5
TGTGCCAGCAGTTATGGAAGCAGGGGGGGCCAACCCGAGGCCCAGCATTTT
CASSYGSRGGQPEAQHF
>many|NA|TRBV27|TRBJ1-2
TGTGCCAGCAGGGTTCAGGGGTCTAACTATGGCTACACCTTC
CASRVQGSNYGYTF
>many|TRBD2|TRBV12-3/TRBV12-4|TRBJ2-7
TGTGCCAGCAGGGGGGATCGAGGTAGCGGGAGGATGGACGAGCAGTACTTC
CASRGDRGSGRMDEQYF
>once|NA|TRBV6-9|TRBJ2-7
TGTGCCAGCAGTTACTCTAAGGCAAGGGGTTCTTACGAGCAGTACTTC
CASSYSKARGSYEQYF
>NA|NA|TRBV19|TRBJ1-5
TGTGCCAGTAGTTGGACCTATAGCAATCAGCCCCAGCATTTT
CASSWTYSNQPQHF
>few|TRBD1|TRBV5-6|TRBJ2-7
TGTGCCAGCAGCGGTGGACAGGCTTCCTCCTACGAGCAGTACTTC
CASSGGQASSYEQYF
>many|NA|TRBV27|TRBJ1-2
TGTGCCAGCAGTTTATCAGGGGTAGGACGGTCCTATGGCTACACCTTC
CASSLSGVGRSYGYTF
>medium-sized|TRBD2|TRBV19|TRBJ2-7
TGTGCCAGTAGTATAAAGGGTGGGGACTACTACGAGCAGTACTTC
CASSIKGGDYYEQYF
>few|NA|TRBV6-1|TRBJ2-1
TGTGCCAGCAGTACAGTTTCAGGGGGAGGGGGCTACAATGAGCAGTTCTTC
CASSTVSGGGGYNEQFF
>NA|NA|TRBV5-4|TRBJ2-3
TGTGCCAGCAGCCCAGGGAGAGGAGATACGCAGTATTTT
CASSPGRGDTQYF
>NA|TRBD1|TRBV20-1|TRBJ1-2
TGCAGTGCTAGAGGGGGGACAGGGGGTTATAACTATGGCTACACCTTC
CSARGGTGGYNYGYTF
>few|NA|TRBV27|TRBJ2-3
TGTGCCAGCAGTTTATCGGGACTCAACACAGATACGCAGTATTTT
CASSLSGLNTDTQYF
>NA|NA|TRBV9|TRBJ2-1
TGTGCCAGCAGCCCTATCGGGAGTTGCTACAATGAGCAGTTCTTC
CASSPIGSCYNEQFF
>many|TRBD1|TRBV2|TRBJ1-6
TGTGCCAGCACCTTCCGGGACAGTTATAATTCACCCCTCCACTTT
CASTFRDSYNSPLHF
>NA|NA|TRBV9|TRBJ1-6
TGTGCCAGCAGCGAGGGGGGTGAATCACCCCTCCACTTT
CASSEGGESPLHF
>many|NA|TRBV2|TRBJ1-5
TGTGCCAGCACCCGATATAGCAATCAGCCCCAGCATTTT
CASTRYSNQPQHF
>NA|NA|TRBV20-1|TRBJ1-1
TGCAGTGCGCGAGACAGATCTTTCTGGATGAACACTGAAGCTTTCTTT
CSARDRSFWMNTEAFF
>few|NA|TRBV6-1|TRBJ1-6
TGTGCCAGCAGTGGGGGGACCTTAAAGCGTTCACCCCTCCACTTT
CASSGGTLKRSPLHF
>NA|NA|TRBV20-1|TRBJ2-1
TGCAGTGCTAGAGATATTGGACAACCCTACAATGAGCAGTTCTTC
CSARDIGQPYNEQFF
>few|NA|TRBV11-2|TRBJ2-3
TGTGCCAGCAGCTTAGTAGGGCCAAGAGATACGCAGTATTTT
CASSLVGPRDTQYF
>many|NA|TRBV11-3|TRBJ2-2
TGTGCCAGCAGCTTCTCCCAATCTGTTGCCGGGGAGCTGTTTTTT
CASSFSQSVAGELFF
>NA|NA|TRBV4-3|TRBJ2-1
TGCGCCAGCAGCCAAGAGGGGTGGAATGAGCAGTTCTTC
CASSQEGWNEQFF
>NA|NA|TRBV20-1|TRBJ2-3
TGCAGTGCTAGCGTCCTCTCGGGGGACTCCACAGATACGCAGTATTTT
CSASVLSGDSTDTQYF
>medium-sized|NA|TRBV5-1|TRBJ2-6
TGCGCCAGCAGCCCCGGACAGTCCGGGGCCAACGTCCTGACTTTC
CASSPGQSGANVLTF
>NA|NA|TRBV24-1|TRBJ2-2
TGTGCCACCAGTGATGGGGTGGGGGACCTCTCTGCCACCGTGGAGCTGTTTTTT
CATSDGVGDLSATVELFF
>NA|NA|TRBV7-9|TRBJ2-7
TGTGCCAGCAGCACCTCGGGACGCGGGCAGTACTTC
CASSTSGRGQYF
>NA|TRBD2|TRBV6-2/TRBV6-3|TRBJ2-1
TGTGCCAGCACGTATCGGGCCGGGACTAGCGGGAGGACTTACTACAATGAGCAGTTCTTC
CASTYRAGTSGRTYYNEQFF
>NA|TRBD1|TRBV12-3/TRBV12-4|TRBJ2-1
TGTGCCAGCAGTTCTGCCGGGACAGGGATTATGGATGAGCAGTTCTTC
CASSSAGTGIMDEQFF
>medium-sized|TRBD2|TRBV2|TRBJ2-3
TGTGCCAGCAGCTCGCTAGCGGGAGGAAATACGCAGTATTTT
CASSSLAGGNTQYF
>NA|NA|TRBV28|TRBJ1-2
TGTGCCAGCAGTTCAGGGGCAGGGAACTATGGCTACACCTTC
CASSSGAGNYGYTF
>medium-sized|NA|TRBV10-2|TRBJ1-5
TGCGCCAGCAGTGAGGCCCCAGGGAATAGCAATCAGCCCCAGCATTTT
CASSEAPGNSNQPQHF
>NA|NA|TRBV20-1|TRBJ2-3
TGCAGTGCTAGTGGGGGGCCCGGCACAGATACGCAGTATTTT
CSASGGPGTDTQYF
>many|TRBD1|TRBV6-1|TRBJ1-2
TGTGCCAGCAGGCCCGGACAGGGAAACTATGGCTACACCTTC
CASRPGQGNYGYTF
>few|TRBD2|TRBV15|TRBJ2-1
TGTGCCACCAGCACAGAGGCTAGCGGGACTAGCTCCTACAATGAGCAGTTCTTC
CATSTEASGTSSYNEQFF
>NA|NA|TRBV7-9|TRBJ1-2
TGTGCCAGCAGCGGTGGGAGGGACCCCTATGGCTACACCTTC
CASSGGRDPYGYTF
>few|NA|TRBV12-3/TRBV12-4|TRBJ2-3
TGTGCCACCAGTGGGGATACGCAGTATTTT
CATSGDTQYF
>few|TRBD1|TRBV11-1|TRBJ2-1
TGTGCCAGCAGCTTAGGACAGGGCGCCGAGCAGTTCTTC
CASSLGQGAEQFF
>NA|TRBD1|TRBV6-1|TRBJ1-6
TGTGCCAGCAGTTACAGCGCGGGACAGGGGGCGAGCTCCTATAATTCACCCCTCCACTTT
CASSYSAGQGASSYNSPLHF
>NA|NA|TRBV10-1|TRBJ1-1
TGCGCCAGCAGTGACGGGCCACTGAACACTGAAGCTTTCTTT
CASSDGPLNTEAFF
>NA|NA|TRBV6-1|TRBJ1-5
TGTGCCAGCAGCCTCGGAGTTGGAAGCCGTAGCAATCAGCCCCAGAATTTT
CASSLGVGSRSNQPQNF